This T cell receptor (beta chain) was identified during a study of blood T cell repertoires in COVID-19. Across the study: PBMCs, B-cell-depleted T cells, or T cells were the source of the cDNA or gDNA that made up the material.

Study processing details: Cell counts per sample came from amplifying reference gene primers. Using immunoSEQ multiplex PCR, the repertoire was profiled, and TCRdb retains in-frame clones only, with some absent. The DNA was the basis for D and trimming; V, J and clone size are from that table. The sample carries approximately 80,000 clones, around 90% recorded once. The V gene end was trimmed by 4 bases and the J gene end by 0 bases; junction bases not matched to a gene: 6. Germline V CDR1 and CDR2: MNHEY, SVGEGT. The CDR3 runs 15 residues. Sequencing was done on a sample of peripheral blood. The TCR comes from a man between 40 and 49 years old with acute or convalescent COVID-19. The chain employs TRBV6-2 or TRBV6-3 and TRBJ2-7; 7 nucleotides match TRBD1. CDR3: CASSSRQGRSYEQYF. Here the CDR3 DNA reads TGTGCCAGCAGTTCTCGACAGGGTCGCTCCTACGAGCAGTACTTC.